The rows below give T cell receptor beta chains drawn from one sample of a study of CD8 T cells in ankylosing spondylitis. TCRdb reprocessed the 5' RACE reads with MiXCR, giving one entry per CDR3 protein. The data hold about 250,000 distinct CDR3 sequences, with 32% observed a single time. The sequenced sample consisted of blood, either unsorted or a sorted T cell fraction (not recorded which). The receptors originated from a male donor with ankylosing spondylitis or in good health (not recorded which). The CDR3 runs from the conserved cysteine through the conserved F or W.

cdr3_aa	j_call	v_call
CASSLRAGPNTGELFF	TRBJ2-2	TRBV5-6
CSAKTGYEQFF	TRBJ2-1	TRBV20-1
CSARGRGTEAFF	TRBJ1-1	TRBV20-1
CGGAKPGASIQYF	TRBJ2-4	TRBV20-1
CASSIDRVGYGYTF	TRBJ1-2	TRBV5-1
CSVEDWVRETQYF	TRBJ2-5	TRBV29-1
CSARDPRTSLTDTQYF	TRBJ2-3	TRBV20-1
CAWSAPGVQYF	TRBJ2-7	TRBV30
CASSSDPGQLLYGYTF	TRBJ1-2	TRBV9
CSAPSSGDITGELFF	TRBJ2-2	TRBV20-1
CASSGTANTEAFF	TRBJ1-1	TRBV6-1
CASSYVRGVEQYF	TRBJ2-7	TRBV6-5
CASSLEGPHFYILPQHF	TRBJ1-5	TRBV5-5
CSVELGQGGSNVQYF	TRBJ2-3	TRBV29-1
CASSSGDSSYEQYF	TRBJ2-7	TRBV5-1
CASSTTGNDYEQYF	TRBJ2-7	TRBV6-1
CASSQGIPRTQYF	TRBJ2-5	TRBV4-1
CSARDRWEQYF	TRBJ2-7	TRBV20-1
CASSLLTTQYF	TRBJ2-5	TRBV12-3/TRBV12-4
CARRQGGNEKLFF	TRBJ1-4	TRBV27
CAISFRATGTGGFGELFF	TRBJ2-2	TRBV12-3/TRBV12-4
CASSTSGGSETQYF	TRBJ2-5	TRBV12-3/TRBV12-4
CATRVRLSDEQYF	TRBJ2-7	TRBV7-2
CASSYDPQDYGYTF	TRBJ1-2	TRBV6-5
CSARTGPGGSEAFF	TRBJ1-1	TRBV20-1
CASSPDWGNSPLHF	TRBJ1-6	TRBV6-1
CSGQGNTYGYTF	TRBJ1-2	TRBV29-1